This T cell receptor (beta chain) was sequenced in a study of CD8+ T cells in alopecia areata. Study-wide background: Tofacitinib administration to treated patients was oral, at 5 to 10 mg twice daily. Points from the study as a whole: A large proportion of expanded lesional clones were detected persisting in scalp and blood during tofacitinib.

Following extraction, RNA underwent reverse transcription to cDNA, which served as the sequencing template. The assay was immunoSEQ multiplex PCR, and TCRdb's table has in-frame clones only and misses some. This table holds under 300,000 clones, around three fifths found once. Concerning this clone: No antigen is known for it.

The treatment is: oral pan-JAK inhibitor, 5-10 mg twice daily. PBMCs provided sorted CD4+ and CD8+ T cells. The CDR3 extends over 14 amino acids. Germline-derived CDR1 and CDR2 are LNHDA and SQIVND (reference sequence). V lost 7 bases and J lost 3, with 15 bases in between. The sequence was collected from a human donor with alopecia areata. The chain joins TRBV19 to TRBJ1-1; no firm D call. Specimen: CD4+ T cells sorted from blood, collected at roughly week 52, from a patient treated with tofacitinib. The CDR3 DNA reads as TGTGCCAGTAACCTACGGCCCCGGGACACTGAAGCTTTCTTT. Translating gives CASNLRPRDTEAFF. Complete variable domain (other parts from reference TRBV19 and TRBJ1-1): DGGITQSPKYLFRKEGQNVTLSCEQNLNHDAMYWYRQDPGQGLRLIYYSQIVNDFQKGDIAEGYSVSREKKESFPLTVTSAQKNPTAFYLCASNLRPRDTEAFFGQGTRLTVV.